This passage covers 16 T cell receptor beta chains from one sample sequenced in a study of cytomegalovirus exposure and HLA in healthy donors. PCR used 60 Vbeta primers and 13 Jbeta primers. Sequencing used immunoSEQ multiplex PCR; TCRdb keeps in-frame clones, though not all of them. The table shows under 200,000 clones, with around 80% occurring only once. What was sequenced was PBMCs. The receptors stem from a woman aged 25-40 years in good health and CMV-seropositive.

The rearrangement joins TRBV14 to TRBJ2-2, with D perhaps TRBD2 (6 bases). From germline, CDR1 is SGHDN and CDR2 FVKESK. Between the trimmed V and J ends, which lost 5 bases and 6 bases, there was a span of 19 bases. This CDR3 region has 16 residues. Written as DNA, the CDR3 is TGTGCCAGCAGCTCACTAGCCGCGGGGTTCGCCGGGGAGCTGTTTTTT. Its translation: CASSSLAAGFAGELFF.

DNA of the CDR3: TGTGCCAGCAGCCGTGGACAGGGCCTCAACGACGGAAACACCATATATTTT. Translated: CASSRGQGLNDGNTIYF. This chain joins TRBV11-3 and TRBJ1-3; 8 bases are a match to TRBD1. The CDR3 is 17 residues long. Germline assignment: CDR1 SGHNT and CDR2 YENEEA. J was trimmed by 4 bases and V by 5 bases; bases with no gene match: 13.

The CDR3 is CASSPRALNTEAFF. CDR3 coding DNA: TGTGCCAGCAGCCCCAGGGCTCTGAACACTGAAGCTTTCTTT. This rearrangement joins TRBV7-8 to TRBJ1-1, with D possibly matching TRBD1 (5 bases). The CDR3 length is 14 residues. V lost 5 bases, J lost 0 bases, and 10 bases lay in between. Germline loops: CDR1 SGHVS, CDR2 FQNEAQ.

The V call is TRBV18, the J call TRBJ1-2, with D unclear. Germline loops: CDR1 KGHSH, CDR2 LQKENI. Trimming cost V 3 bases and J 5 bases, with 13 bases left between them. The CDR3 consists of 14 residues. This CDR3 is CASSPRPEGYGYTF. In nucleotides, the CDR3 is TGTGCCAGCTCACCCAGGCCTGAGGGATATGGCTACACCTTC. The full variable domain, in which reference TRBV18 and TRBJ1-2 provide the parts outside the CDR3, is NAGVMQNPRHLVRRRGQEARLRCSPMKGHSHVYWYRQLPEEGLKFMVYLQKENIIDESGMPKERFSAEFPKEGPSILRIQQVVRGDSAAYFCASSPRPEGYGYTFGSGTRLTVV.

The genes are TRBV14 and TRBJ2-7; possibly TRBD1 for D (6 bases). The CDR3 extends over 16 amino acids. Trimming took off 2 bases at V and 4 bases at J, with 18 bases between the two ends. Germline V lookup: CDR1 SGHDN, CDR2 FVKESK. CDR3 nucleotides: TGTGCCAGCAGCCAACAGGTGGGGGCGTTTTTTTACGAGCAGTACTTC. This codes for CASSQQVGAFFYEQYF.

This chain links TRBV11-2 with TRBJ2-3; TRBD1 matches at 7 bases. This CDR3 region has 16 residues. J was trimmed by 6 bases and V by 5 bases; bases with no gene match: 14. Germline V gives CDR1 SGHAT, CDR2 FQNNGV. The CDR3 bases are TGTGCCAGCAGCCGAAAGTGGACAGGCGATCGGGATACGCAGTATTTT. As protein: CASSRKWTGDRDTQYF.

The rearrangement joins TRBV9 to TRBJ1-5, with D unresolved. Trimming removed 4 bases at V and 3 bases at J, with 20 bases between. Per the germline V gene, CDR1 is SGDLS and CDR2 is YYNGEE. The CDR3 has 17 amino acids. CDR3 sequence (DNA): TGTGCCAGCAGCAAAGGATCGAGCGGGATGTCCAATCAGCCCCAGCATTTT. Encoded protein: CASSKGSSGMSNQPQHF.

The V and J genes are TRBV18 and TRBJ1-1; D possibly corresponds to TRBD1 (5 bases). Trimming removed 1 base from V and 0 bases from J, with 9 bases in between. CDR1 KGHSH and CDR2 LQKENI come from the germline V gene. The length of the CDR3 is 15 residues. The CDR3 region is CASSPRTGLNTEAFF. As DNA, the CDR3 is TGTGCCAGCTCACCACGAACAGGACTGAACACTGAAGCTTTCTTT.

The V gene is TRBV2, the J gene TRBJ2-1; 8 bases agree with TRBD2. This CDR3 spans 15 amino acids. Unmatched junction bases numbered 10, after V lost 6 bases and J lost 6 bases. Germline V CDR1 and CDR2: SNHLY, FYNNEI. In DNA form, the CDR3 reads TGTGCCAGCAGCTTTAGCGGGACCCGGCCCAATGAGCAGTTCTTC. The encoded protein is CASSFSGTRPNEQFF.

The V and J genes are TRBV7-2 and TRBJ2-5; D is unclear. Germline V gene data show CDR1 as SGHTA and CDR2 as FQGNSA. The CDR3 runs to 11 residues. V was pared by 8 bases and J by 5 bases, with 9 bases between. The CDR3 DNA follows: TGTGCCAGCCGAATCGGGGAGACCCAGTACTTC. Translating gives CASRIGETQYF. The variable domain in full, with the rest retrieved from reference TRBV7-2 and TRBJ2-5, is GAGVSQSPSNKVTEKGKDVELRCDPISGHTALYWYRQSLGQGLEFLIYFQGNSAPDKSGLPSDRFSAERTGGSVSTLTIQRTQQEDSAVYLCASRIGETQYFGPGTRLLVL.

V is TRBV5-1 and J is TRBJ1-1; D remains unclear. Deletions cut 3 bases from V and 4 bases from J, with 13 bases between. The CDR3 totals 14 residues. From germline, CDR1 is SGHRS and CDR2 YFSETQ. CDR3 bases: TGCGCCAGCAGCTCGGGAGCATCAAGCACTGAAGCTTTCTTT. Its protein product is CASSSGASSTEAFF.

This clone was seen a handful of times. The CDR3 DNA reads as TGTGCCAGCAGCTTAACAGGGCTTAGCGGGAGAGGTAATGAGCAGTTCTTC. This sequence encodes CASSLTGLSGRGNEQFF. V and J are TRBV7-2 and TRBJ2-1; 9 nucleotides line up with TRBD2. With V trimmed by 2 bases and J by 7 bases, 12 bases remained unmatched. CDR3 length: 17 amino acids. CDR1 and CDR2 (germline): SGHTA, FQGNSA.

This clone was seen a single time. The CDR3: CASIPGGSYEQYF. Here the CDR3 DNA reads TGTGCCAGCATACCAGGGGGATCCTACGAGCAGTACTTC. This sequence joins TRBV2 and TRBJ2-5, with TRBD1 matching 7 bases. The J call is in doubt because the DNA end fits TRBJ2-7 better. Germline lookup yields CDR1 SNHLY and CDR2 FYNNEI. CDR3 length equals 13 residues.

In DNA, the CDR3 is TGTGCCAGCAGTAAAGGGAGGAGGGATCAGCCCCAGCATTTT. Protein: CASSKGRRDQPQHF. This sequence joins TRBV27 and TRBJ1-5; D ambiguous. With 5 bases removed from V and 5 bases from J, the gap between germline ends came to 13 bases. The CDR3 is made up of 14 amino acids. Per the germline V gene, CDR1 is MNHEY and CDR2 is SMNVEV (reference sequence).

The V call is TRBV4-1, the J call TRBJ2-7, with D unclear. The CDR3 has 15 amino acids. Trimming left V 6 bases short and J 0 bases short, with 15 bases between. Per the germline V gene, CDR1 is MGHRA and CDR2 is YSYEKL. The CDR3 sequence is CASRTQTRSSYEQYF. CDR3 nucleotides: TGCGCCAGCAGAACCCAGACGAGGAGCTCCTACGAGCAGTACTTC.

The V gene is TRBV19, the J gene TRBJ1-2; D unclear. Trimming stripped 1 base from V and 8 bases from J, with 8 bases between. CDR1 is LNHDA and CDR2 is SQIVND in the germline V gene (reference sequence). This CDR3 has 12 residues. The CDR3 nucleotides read TGTGCCAGTAGTATAGCTCAACAGGGCTACACCTTC. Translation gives CASSIAQQGYTF.